The 5 T cell receptor beta chains presented below share a single source sample, sequenced in a study of blood T cell repertoires in COVID-19. Only in-frame clones appear in the TCRdb table, and some are missing; sequencing was by immunoSEQ multiplex PCR. The sample lists roughly 69,000 clones, 70% to 85% occurring once. The sequencing input was peripheral blood. These receptors all stem from a middle-aged man with COVID-19, enrolled during active disease.

This chain joins TRBV7-2 and TRBJ2-7, with unresolved D. Per the germline V gene, CDR1 is SGHTA and CDR2 is FQGNSA. Trimming pared 6 bases from V and 0 bases from J, leaving 15 bases between. The CDR3 is made up of 15 amino acids. The CDR3 region has the DNA TGTGCCAGCAGTTCGTCTCCCTATAGCTCCTACGAGCAGTACTTC. Translated, it gives CASSSSPYSSYEQYF.

The sample holds a few counts of this clone. The chain couples TRBV6-5 to TRBJ1-4, with D uncertain. CDR1 and CDR2 (germline): MNHEY, SVGAGI. V was pared by 3 bases and J by 6 bases, with 8 bases between. The CDR3 consists of 13 residues. The CDR3 DNA reads as TGTGCCAGCAGTTATCGTCCCGATGAAAAACTGTTTTTT. It codes for CASSYRPDEKLFF.

The V call is TRBV9, the J call TRBJ1-2; 12 bases match TRBD1. Looked up from germline, CDR1 is SGDLS and CDR2 is YYNGEE. J gave up 2 bases and V 3 bases, and 2 bases lay outside the gene matches. The CDR3 is made up of 15 amino acids. For the CDR3, the DNA is TGTGCCAGCAGCGCAGGGACAGGGGGCAACTATGGCTACACCTTC. It encodes CASSAGTGGNYGYTF. The full variable domain, in which reference TRBV9 and TRBJ1-2 provide the parts outside the CDR3, is DSGVTQTPKHLITATGQRVTLRCSPRSGDLSVYWYQQSLDQGLQFLIQYYNGEERAKGNILERFSAQQFPDLHSELNLSSLELGDSALYFCASSAGTGGNYGYTFGSGTRLTVV.

The chain is built from TRBV10-1 and TRBJ1-4; 7 bases fit TRBD1. CDR1 WNHNN and CDR2 SYGVQD come from the germline V gene (reference sequence). This CDR3 has 14 residues. V lost 6 bases, J lost 5 bases, and 6 bases stayed unmatched. The CDR3 loop reads CASSSGQENEKLFF. The CDR3 nucleotides are TGCGCCAGCAGCTCCGGACAGGAGAATGAAAAACTGTTTTTT.

This chain joins TRBV4-1 and TRBJ2-7, with D uncertain. Trimming pared 0 bases from V and 3 bases from J, leaving 6 bases between. The CDR3 totals 13 residues. Germline lookup yields CDR1 MGHRA and CDR2 YSYEKL. CDR3: CASSQDSRYEQYF. DNA for the CDR3: TGCGCCAGCAGCCAAGATAGCCGCTACGAGCAGTACTTC.